The TCR beta chain under discussion was sequenced for a study of Graves' ophthalmopathy and Graves' hyperthyroidism. The germline CDR1 and CDR2 sequences are MNHNS and SASEGT. The CDR3 loop spans 14 amino acids. V was clipped by 6 bases and J by 1 base, with 12 bases between them. Among the exclusions were patients with other autoimmune diseases, uncontrolled infections, pregnancy or lactation. Amplification of TCR beta CDR3 regions used RNA transcripts. Second-round multiplex PCR came after first-round RT-PCR with HTBI primers. Each CDR3 protein gets one entry after TCRdb re-called the multiplex PCR reads with MiXCR. The data contain about 400,000 distinct CDR3 sequences, just over 15% of them singletons.

The sample comprised peripheral blood. The TCR originated in a woman aged 18-30 years with stable Graves' hyperthyroidism. The chain recombines TRBV6-1 with TRBJ2-5; D is uncertain. The CDR3 DNA sequence: TGTGCCAGCAGCCCCCGGTCGGGCCAAGAGACCCAGTACTTC. This translates into CASSPRSGQETQYF.